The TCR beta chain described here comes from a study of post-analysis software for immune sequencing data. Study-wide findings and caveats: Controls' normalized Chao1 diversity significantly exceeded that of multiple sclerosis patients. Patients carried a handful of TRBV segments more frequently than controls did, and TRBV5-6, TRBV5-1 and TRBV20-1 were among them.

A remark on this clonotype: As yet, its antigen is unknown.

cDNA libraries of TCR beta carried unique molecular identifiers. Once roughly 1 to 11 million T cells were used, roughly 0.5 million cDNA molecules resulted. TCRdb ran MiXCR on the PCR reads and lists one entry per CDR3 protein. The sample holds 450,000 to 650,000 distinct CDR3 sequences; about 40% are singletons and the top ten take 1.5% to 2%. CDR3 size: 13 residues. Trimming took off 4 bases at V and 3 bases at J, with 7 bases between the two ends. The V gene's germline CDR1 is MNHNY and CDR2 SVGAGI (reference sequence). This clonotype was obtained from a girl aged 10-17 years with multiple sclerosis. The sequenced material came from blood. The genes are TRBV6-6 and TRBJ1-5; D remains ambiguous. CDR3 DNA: TGTGCCAGCAGTTCCGGGTACAATCAGCCCCAGCATTTT. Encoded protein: CASSSGYNQPQHF.